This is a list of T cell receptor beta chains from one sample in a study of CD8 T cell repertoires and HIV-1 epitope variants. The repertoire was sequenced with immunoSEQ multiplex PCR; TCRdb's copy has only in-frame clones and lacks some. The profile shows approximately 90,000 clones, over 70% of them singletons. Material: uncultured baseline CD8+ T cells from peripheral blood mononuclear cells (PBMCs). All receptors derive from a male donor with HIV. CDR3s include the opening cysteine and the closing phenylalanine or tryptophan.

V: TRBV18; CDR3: CASSFQETQYF
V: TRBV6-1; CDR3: CASNEGSSYEQYF
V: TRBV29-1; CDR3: CSVEVTGSNTEAFF
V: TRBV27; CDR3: CASSEAGGYEQFF
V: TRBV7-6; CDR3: CASSLGATSSFGNEQFF
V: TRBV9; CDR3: CASSVMGGQGYGYTF
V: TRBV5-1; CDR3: CASSLGGSAKNIQYF
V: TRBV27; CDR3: CASTSVPGAGYNEQFF
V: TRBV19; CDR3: CASSISRGNEQYF
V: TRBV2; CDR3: CASSEQEPSNQPQHF
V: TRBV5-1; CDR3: CASSGDRGGTEAFF
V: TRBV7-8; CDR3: CASTKGEGTYEQYF
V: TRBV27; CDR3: CASKILVPGAGELFF
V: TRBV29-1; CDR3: CAQRTYRYEGQHLNTGELFF
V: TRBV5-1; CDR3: CASSPGDRDLNEQFF
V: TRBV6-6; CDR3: CASQGRGQGNEQFF
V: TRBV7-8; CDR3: CASSLRSPGTTKNEQFF
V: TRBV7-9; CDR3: CASSPQGQNGAPLHF
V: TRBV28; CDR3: CASSLTGTVETQYF
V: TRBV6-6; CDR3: CASTSFAEAFF
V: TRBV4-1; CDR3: CASSQPKGGPSSYNEQFF
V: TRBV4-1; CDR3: CASSQLDSVQETQYF
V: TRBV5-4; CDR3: CAFGTGPYEQYF
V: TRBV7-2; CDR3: CASSLESGRGSDTQYF
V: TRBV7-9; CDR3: CASAAAGTSGYNEQFF
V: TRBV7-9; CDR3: CASSYGRQARETQYF
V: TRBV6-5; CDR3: CASNGGNSPLHF
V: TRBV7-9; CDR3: CASSWGSYEQYF
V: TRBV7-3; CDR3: CASSQGIGRPYNEQFF
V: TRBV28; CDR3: CATQATLAVTYEQYF
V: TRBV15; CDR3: CATSSGTGLMNTEAFF
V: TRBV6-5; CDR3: CASSYSPGQYRDYTF
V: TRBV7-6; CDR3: CASSLQRVGGSVKQETQYF
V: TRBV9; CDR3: CASSVGDRKETQYF
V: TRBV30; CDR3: CAWRSPDRGTYEQYF
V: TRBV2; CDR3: CASTGEVTEAFF
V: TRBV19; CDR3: CASSRDSYNEQFF
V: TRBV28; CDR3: CASSLPTGPNIQYF
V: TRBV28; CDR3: CASSLASGVHEQYF
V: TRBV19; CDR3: CASSIAQPSNEQFF
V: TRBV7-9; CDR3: CASSFEDTQYF